This T cell receptor beta chain was captured in a study of T cell changes during pregnancy in multiple sclerosis. There are a few counts of this clone. Trimming took off 7 bases at V and 0 bases at J, with 9 bases between the two ends. The CDR3 spans 13 residues. The germline V gene has CDR1 ENHRY and CDR2 SYGVKD. This table comes from immunoSEQ multiplex PCR, and its TCRdb copy is limited to in-frame clones, with some not included. The sample shows roughly 40,000 clones, more than 85% of them seen only once. Sequences were derived from CD4+ T cells from peripheral blood mononuclear cells, sampled in the second trimester of pregnancy. The V gene is TRBV10-3, the J gene TRBJ1-1; perhaps TRBD1 as D (6 bases). The sequence came from a female donor in good health, enrolled as a control in a pregnancy study. The CDR3 sequence is CAIKGDLNTEAFF. CDR3 bases: TGTGCCATCAAGGGGGATTTGAACACTGAAGCTTTCTTT.